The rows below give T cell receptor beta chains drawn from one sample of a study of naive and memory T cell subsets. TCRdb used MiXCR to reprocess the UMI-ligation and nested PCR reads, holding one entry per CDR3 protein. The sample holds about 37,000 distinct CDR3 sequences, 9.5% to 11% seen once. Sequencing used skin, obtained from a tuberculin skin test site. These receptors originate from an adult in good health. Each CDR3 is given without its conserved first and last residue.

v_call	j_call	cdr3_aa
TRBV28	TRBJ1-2	ASITRRGPIYGYT
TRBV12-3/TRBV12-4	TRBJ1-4	ASSSGTGLSEKLF
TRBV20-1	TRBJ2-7	SALGAVFPYEQY
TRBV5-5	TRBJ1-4	ASSLRPKTGKNEKLF
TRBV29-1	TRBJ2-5	SVEVLGQGAYDETQY
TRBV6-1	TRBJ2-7	ASSDVGQY
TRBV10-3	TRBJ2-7	AISDPQSSYEQY
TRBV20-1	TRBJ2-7	SAKGRNSYEQY
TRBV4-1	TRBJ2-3	ASSQDWEETDTQY
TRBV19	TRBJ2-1	ASSIEPPPSLREQF
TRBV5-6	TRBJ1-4	ASSLAGQGLTNEKLF
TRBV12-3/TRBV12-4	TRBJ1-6	ASRGQGAYSPLH
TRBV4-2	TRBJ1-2	ASSQATGKYGYT
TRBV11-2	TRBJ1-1	ASRRGASNQNTEAF
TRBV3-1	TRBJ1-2	ASSHGGGYT
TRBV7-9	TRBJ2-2	ASSLDLMNTGELF
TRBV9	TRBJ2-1	ASSAGGSSYNEQF
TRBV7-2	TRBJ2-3	ASSIAVRGLAGADTQY
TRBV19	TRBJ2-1	ASRPLDRPYNEQF
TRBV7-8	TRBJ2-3	ASSLEGLTSRHTQY
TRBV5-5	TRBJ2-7	ASSLRDSPFYEQY
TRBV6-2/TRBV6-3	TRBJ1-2	ASISGGNYGYT
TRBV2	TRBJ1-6	ASSRDRGFSALH
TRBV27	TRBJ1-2	ASSFGTGRGYGYT
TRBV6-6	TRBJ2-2	ASMRPGGIGELF
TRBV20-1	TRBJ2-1	SASGPRYNEQF
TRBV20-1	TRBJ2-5	SARQGSGETQY
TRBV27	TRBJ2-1	ASSPRPLANEQF
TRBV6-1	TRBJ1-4	ASSVQQYATNEKLF
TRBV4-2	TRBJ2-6	ASPPSASGANVLT
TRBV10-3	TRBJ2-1	AIGRYNEQF